This T cell receptor beta chain was documented in a study of T cell responses to AZD1222 COVID-19 vaccine. In the case of this clone: The antigen remains undetermined.

Germline V lookup: CDR1 SGHTA, CDR2 FQGTGA. The CDR3 length is 15 residues. Trimming cost V 5 bases and J 8 bases, with 21 bases left between them. Findings and caveats of the study: Reports say nearly half of spike-specific TCRs go after unmutated variant regions.

Data came from immunoSEQ multiplex PCR; TCRdb stores just in-frame clones and leaves some out. Counted here are approximately 75,000 clones, about nine tenths occurring once; the ten biggest clones make up 1.2% to 1.5%. The V and J genes are TRBV7-3 and TRBJ1-2; the D gene is possibly TRBD1 (5 bases). The sample consisted of peripheral blood, taken 28 days after the second AZD1222 dose. This sequence originates from an adult who received the AZD1222 COVID-19 vaccine. The CDR3, as DNA: TGTGCCAGCAGCCCTTATCAGGGTTCTCTCCTCGGCTACACCTTC. Translation gives CASSPYQGSLLGYTF. The complete variable domain, with remaining parts taken from reference TRBV7-3 and TRBJ1-2, reads GAGVSQTPSNKVTEKGKYVELRCDPISGHTALYWYRQSLGQGPEFLIYFQGTGAADDSGLPNDRFFAVRPEGSVSTLKIQRTERGDSAVYLCASSPYQGSLLGYTFGSGTRLTVV.